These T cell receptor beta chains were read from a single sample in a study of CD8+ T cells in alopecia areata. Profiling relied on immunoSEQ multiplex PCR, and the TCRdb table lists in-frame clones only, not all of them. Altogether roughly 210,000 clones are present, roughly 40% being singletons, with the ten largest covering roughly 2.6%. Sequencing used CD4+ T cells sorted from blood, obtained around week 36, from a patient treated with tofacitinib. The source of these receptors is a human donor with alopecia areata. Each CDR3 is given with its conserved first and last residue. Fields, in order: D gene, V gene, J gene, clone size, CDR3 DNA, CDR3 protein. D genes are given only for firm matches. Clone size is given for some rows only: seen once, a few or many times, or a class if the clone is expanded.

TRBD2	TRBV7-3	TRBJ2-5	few	TGTGCCAGCAGCCTAAGGGCTAGCGGGCGCCAAGAGACCCAGTACTTC	CASSLRASGRQETQYF
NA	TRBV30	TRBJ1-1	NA	TGTGCCTGGAGTGCCCGAACCACAGGGAACACTGAAGCTTTCTTT	CAWSARTTGNTEAFF
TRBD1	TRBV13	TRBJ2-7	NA	TGTGCCAGCAGCTCGGAGACAGGGAGACGCTCCGAGCAGTACTTC	CASSSETGRRSEQYF
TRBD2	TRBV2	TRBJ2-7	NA	TGTGCCAGCAGTGACGGGGGGAGCTCCTACGAGCAGTACTTC	CASSDGGSSYEQYF
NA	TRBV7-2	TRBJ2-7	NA	TGTGCCAGCAGCCAACTACAGCGAAGCTCCTACGAGCAGTACTTC	CASSQLQRSSYEQYF
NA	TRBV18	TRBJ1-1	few	TGTGCCAGCTCACAGACAACAGGATATGGCGGGCTGGGCACTGAAGCTTTCTTT	CASSQTTGYGGLGTEAFF
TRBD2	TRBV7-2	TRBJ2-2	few	TGTGCCAGCAGCTTACTAGCGGTCACCGGGGAGCTGTTTTTT	CASSLLAVTGELFF
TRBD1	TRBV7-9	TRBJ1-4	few	TGTGCCAGCAGCTTAGGTGGGACAGGGGATGAAAAACTGTTTTTT	CASSLGGTGDEKLFF
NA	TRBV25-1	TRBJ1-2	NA	TGTGCCAGCAGTGAAGCCAACTATGGCTACACCTTC	CASSEANYGYTF
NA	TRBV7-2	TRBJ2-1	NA	TGTGCCAGCAGCTTAGCGTTCGGCAATGAGCAGTTCTTC	CASSLAFGNEQFF
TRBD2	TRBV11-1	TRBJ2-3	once	TGTGCCAGCAGCCGTGCGGGGGACAGCACAGATACGCAGTATTTT	CASSRAGDSTDTQYF
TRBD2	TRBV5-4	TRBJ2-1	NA	TGTGCCAGCAGTTCTCGACTAGCGGGAGTAGGTGAGCAGTTCTTC	CASSSRLAGVGEQFF
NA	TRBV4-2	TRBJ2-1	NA	TGTGCCAGCAGCCAAGAGACCCCCGGGAGTCTCGACAATGAGCAGTTCTTC	CASSQETPGSLDNEQFF
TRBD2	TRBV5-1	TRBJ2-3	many	TGCGCCAGCAGCTCCGGGCTAGCGGGAGCCACAGATACGCAGTATTTT	CASSSGLAGATDTQYF
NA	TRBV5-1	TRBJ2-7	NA	TGCGCCAGCAGCTTGGCCGTTTCCAGGGCCTACGAGCAGTACTTC	CASSLAVSRAYEQYF
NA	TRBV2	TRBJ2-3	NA	TGTGCCAGCAAGGTTGGCGGGGGCACAGATACGCAGTATTTT	CASKVGGGTDTQYF
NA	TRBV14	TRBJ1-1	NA	TGTGCCAGCAGCCCACTAGGGAAGGTGGGCACTGAAGCTTTCTTT	CASSPLGKVGTEAFF
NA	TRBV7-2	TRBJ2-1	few	TGTGCCAGCAGCCCCATGCAGGAACACAACCAGTTCTTC	CASSPMQEHNQFF
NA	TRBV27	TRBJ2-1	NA	TGTGCCAGCAGTTTAGAGGGTTTACTGGGTGGTGAGCAGTTCTTC	CASSLEGLLGGEQFF
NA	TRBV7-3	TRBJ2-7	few	TGTGCCAGCAGCCCAGTCGTGGGCGACTCCTACGAGCAGTACTTC	CASSPVVGDSYEQYF
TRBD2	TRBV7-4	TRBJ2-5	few	TGTGCCAGCAGCTCCCCCCCCGCGGGAGGTCAAGAGACCCAGTACTTC	CASSSPPAGGQETQYF
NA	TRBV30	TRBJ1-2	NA	TGTGCCTGGTCGGGAAACTATGGCTACACCTTC	CAWSGNYGYTF
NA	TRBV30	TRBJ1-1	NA	TGTGCCTGGAGCCTCCAGTCAGTGAACACTGAAGCTTTCTTT	CAWSLQSVNTEAFF
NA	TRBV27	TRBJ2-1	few	TGTGCCAGCAGAAAAAGCCCGGAGTTATACAATGAGCAGTTCTTC	CASRKSPELYNEQFF
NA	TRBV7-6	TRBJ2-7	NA	TGTGCCAGCAGCCCTTTCGTCGGGGGTTACGAGCAGTACTTC	CASSPFVGGYEQYF
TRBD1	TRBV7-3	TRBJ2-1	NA	TGTGCCAGCAGCCCCCGACAGGGGTTGATCGGTGAGCAGTTCTTC	CASSPRQGLIGEQFF
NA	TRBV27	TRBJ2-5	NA	TGTGCCAGCAGTCCCCGGGACTACCAAGAGACCCAGTACTTC	CASSPRDYQETQYF
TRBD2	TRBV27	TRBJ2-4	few	TGTGCCAGCAGTAGCGGGAGTAGGCAAAACATTCAGTACTTC	CASSSGSRQNIQYF
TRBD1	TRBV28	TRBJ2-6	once	TGTGCCAGCAGTTTAGTTTCAGGGGGAACTGGGGCCAACGTCCTGACTTTC	CASSLVSGGTGANVLTF
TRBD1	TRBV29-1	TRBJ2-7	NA	TGCAGCGTTACGAACAGGGGAAATCAGGAGCAGTACTTC	CSVTNRGNQEQYF
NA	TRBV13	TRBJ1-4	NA	TGTGCCAGCAGCCTCCGGTCGGGGGAACTGTTTTTT	CASSLRSGELFF
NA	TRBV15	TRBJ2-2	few	TGTGCCACCAGCCCACGGGGCACCGGGGAGCTGTTTTTT	CATSPRGTGELFF
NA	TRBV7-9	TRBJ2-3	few	TGTGCCAGCAGTTATCAAACAGATACGCAGTATTTT	CASSYQTDTQYF
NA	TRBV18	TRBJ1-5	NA	TGTGCCAGCTCACCAATTGGGGTGGGGAGCAATCAGCCCCAGCATTTT	CASSPIGVGSNQPQHF
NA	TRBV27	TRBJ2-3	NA	TGTGCCAGCAAACTCCTACCCCGTCGGGCAGATACGCAGTATTTT	CASKLLPRRADTQYF
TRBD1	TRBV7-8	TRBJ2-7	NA	TGTGCCAGCAGCATCCTCCGGGACAGGGGAGGTGAGCAGTACTTC	CASSILRDRGGEQYF
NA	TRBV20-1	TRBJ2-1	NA	TGCAGTGCTAGCGGGATCGATGAGCAGTTCTTC	CSASGIDEQFF
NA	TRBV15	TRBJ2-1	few	TGTGCCACCAGCACCCAATACCTCAATGAGCAGTTCTTC	CATSTQYLNEQFF